Listed here are 15 T cell receptor beta chains from one sample, sequenced in a study of TIL therapy for anti-PD-1-resistant metastatic lung cancer. Sequencing used immunoSEQ v3. Here immunoSEQ multiplex PCR was the method, and the copy in TCRdb shows in-frame clones only, minus some. This table has about 17,000 clones, 60% to 80% appearing once. The time point is: pre-treatment sample, taken before nivolumab and TIL therapy. The sample was blood, taken at baseline. The receptor set was obtained from a person aged 25 to 80 with non-small cell lung cancer.

The rearrangement links TRBV7-3 to TRBJ2-7, with TRBD2 identical over 7 bases. This CDR3 has 14 amino acids. V shed 2 bases and J 2 bases; nucleotides not matched to a gene: 3. Germline values: CDR1 SGHTA, CDR2 FQGTGA. This CDR3 is CASSLWEGPYEQYF. As DNA, the CDR3 is TGTGCCAGCAGCTTATGGGAGGGACCCTACGAGCAGTACTTC.

This clone was seen just once. J is TRBJ2-7 and V is TRBV11-2, with D perhaps being TRBD1 or TRBD2 (5 bases each). CDR1 and CDR2 from the germline V gene are SGHAT and FQNNGV. This CDR3 has 17 amino acids. Between the trimmed V and J ends, which lost 5 bases and 5 bases, there was a span of 25 bases. CDR3 sequence: CASSQVGQRSDGHEQYF. The CDR3 DNA reads TGTGCCAGCAGCCAAGTGGGGCAGCGGTCGGACGGCCACGAGCAGTACTTC.

The genes are TRBV6-4 and TRBJ2-1, with 10 bases identical to TRBD1. The ends lost 3 bases at V and 5 bases at J; junction bases unmatched: 4. Germline CDR1 reads MRHNA; CDR2 reads SNTAGT. CDR3 length: 15 amino acids. The CDR3 DNA follows: TGTGCCAGCAGTGAGGAGACAGGGGGCAACAATGAGCAGTTCTTC. As protein: CASSEETGGNNEQFF.

The J gene is TRBJ1-1, the V gene TRBV6-5, with D uncertain. This CDR3 comprises 14 residues. Per the germline V gene, CDR1 is MNHEY and CDR2 is SVGAGI. V dropped 7 bases and J dropped 1 base, with 13 bases sitting between them. The CDR3, as DNA: TGTGCCAGCATGTTGGAATGGGGGAACACTGAAGCTTTCTTT. Its protein is CASMLEWGNTEAFF.

The chain couples TRBV6-1 to TRBJ1-2; D is perhaps TRBD1 (5 bases). The CDR3 contains 14 residues. The V end was cut by 1 base, the J end by 6 bases, with 12 bases between. The germline gives CDR1 MNHNS, CDR2 SASEGT. The CDR3 is CASSEVGEGDGYTF. In DNA form, the CDR3 reads TGTGCCAGCAGTGAAGTAGGAGAAGGGGATGGCTACACCTTC.

The chain uses TRBV19 and TRBJ2-3; 7 bases match TRBD2. CDR3 length equals 15 residues. V shed 7 bases, J shed 2 bases, and the junction held 9 bases outside the gene matches. The germline V gene encodes CDR1 LNHDA and CDR2 SQIVND (reference sequence). The CDR3 sequence is CASNGIAGATDTQYF. The CDR3 DNA is TGTGCCAGTAACGGTATAGCGGGTGCCACAGATACGCAGTATTTT.

The chain couples TRBV20-1 to TRBJ1-4; D is possibly TRBD1 (5 bases). Germline V CDR1 and CDR2: DFQATT, SNEGSKA (reference sequence). The CDR3 is made up of 10 amino acids. CDR3 sequence: CRDNNEKLFF. CDR3 DNA: TGCAGGGACAATAATGAAAAACTGTTTTTT.

The rearrangement uses TRBV23-1 and TRBJ1-3; D not certain. TRBV23-1 has ORF status, its function being uncertain. V dropped 7 bases and J dropped 0 bases, with 13 bases sitting between them. The CDR3 has 15 residues. The CDR3 bases are TGCGCCAGCAAGGAAGAGAGTCCCTCTGGAAACACCATATATTTT. Translated: CASKEESPSGNTIYF.

This chain joins TRBV7-2 and TRBJ2-1, with TRBD2 matching 8 bases. Germline values: CDR1 SGHTA, CDR2 FQGNSA. The CDR3 sequence is 15 residues long. V shed 6 bases, J shed 4 bases, and the junction held 8 bases outside the gene matches. The DNA for the CDR3 is TGTGCCAGCAGTCTTAGCGGGGTACAGTACAATGAGCAGTTCTTC. This translates into CASSLSGVQYNEQFF.

The CDR3 coding sequence is TGCGCCAGCAGCCAAGACCGACTCTGGACAGGGGGCACCCCGGGGTCACCCCTCCACTTT. Encoded protein: CASSQDRLWTGGTPGSPLHF. This chain links TRBV4-3 with TRBJ1-6; 11 bases fit TRBD1. V gave up 0 bases and J gave up 10 bases; unmatched junction bases: 17. The CDR3 runs 20 residues. The germline V gene has CDR1 LGHNA and CDR2 YSLEER.

The rearrangement links TRBV21-1 to TRBJ2-3; TRBD2, as called in the table, went unchecked against the DNA. TRBV21-1 is an annotated pseudogene. The CDR3 runs 19 residues. This CDR3 reads CASFPILGRGAHNTDTQYF. CDR3 coding DNA: TGTGCCAGCTTTCCCATCCTTGGGCGCGGGGCCCACAACACAGATACGCAGTATTTT.

Note on this clone: The junction and the germline gene differ at one end; a read error may be behind it. The chain employs TRBV7-3 and TRBJ2-1; 12 bases fit TRBD2. This CDR3 spans 17 amino acids. CDR1 is SGHTA, CDR2 FQGTGA, per germline. CDR3 DNA sequence: TGTGCCAGCAGCTCTTCAGGACTAGCGGGGACCCCTAATGGGCAGTTCTTC. Its protein is CASSSSGLAGTPNGQFF.

The CDR3 sequence is CASSWGDRNTDTQYF. DNA for the CDR3: TGCGCCAGCAGCTGGGGGGACAGGAATACAGATACGCAGTATTTT. The J gene is TRBJ2-3, the V gene TRBV5-1, with TRBD1 matching 8 bases. J gave up 3 bases and V 3 bases, and 6 bases lay outside the gene matches. CDR1 and CDR2 (germline): SGHRS, YFSETQ. The CDR3 is made up of 15 amino acids.

This clone was seen just once. The J gene is TRBJ2-5, the V gene TRBV24-1, with D unresolved. Trimming removed 5 bases from V and 4 bases from J, with 7 bases in between. The CDR3 contains 12 residues. Germline V gives CDR1 KGHDR, CDR2 SFDVKD. The CDR3 is CATSATGETQYF. CDR3 nucleotides: TGTGCCACCAGTGCTACGGGAGAGACCCAGTACTTC.

The CDR3 bases are TGTGCCAGTAGACTAGACACGGGGGGCTACAATGAGCAGTTCTTC. Translation gives CASRLDTGGYNEQFF. The gene calls are TRBV19 and TRBJ2-1; TRBD2 agrees at 7 bases. Germline V gene sequence: CDR1 LNHDA, CDR2 SQIVND (reference sequence). V shed 6 bases, J shed 3 bases, and the junction held 8 bases outside the gene matches. This CDR3 has 15 residues.